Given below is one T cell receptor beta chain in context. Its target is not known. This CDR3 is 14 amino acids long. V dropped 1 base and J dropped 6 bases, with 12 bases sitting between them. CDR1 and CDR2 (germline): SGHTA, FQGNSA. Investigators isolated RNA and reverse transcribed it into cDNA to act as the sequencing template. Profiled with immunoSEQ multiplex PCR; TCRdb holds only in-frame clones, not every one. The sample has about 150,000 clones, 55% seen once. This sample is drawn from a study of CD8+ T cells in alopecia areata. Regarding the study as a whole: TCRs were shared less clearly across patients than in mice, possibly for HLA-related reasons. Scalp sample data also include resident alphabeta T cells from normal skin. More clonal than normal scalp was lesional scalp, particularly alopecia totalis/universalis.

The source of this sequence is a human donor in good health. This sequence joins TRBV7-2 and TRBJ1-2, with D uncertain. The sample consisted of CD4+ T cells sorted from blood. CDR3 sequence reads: CASSLDPGMDGYTF. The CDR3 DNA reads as TGTGCCAGCAGCTTAGACCCGGGGATGGATGGCTACACCTTC.